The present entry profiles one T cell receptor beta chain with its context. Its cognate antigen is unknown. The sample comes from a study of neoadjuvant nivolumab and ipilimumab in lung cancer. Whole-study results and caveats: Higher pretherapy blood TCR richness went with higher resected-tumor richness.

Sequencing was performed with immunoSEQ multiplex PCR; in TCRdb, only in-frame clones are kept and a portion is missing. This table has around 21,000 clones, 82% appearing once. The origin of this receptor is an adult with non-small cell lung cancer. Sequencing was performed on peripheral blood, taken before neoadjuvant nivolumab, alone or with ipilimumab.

CDR3 residues: CASSFSDEQFF. The DNA of the CDR3 is TGCGCCAGCAGCTTCTCGGATGAGCAGTTCTTC. The chain recombines TRBV5-1 with TRBJ2-1; D call uncertain. Germline V gene lookup returns CDR1 SGHRS and CDR2 YFSETQ. V lost 2 bases, J lost 8 bases, and 5 bases lay in between. The CDR3 has 11 residues. The full variable domain, in which reference TRBV5-1 and TRBJ2-1 provide the parts outside the CDR3, is KAGVTQTPRYLIKTRGQQVTLSCSPISGHRSVSWYQQTPGQGLQFLFEYFSETQRNKGNFPGRFSGRQFSNSRSEMNVSTLELGDSALYLCASSFSDEQFFGPGTRLTVL.